This TCR beta chain comes out of a study of T cell responses to AZD1222 COVID-19 vaccine. The CDR3 has 12 amino acids. Germline V gene sequence: CDR1 SEHNR, CDR2 FQNEAQ (reference sequence). V shed 1 base and J shed 4 bases, with 5 bases lying between them. Sequencing used immunoSEQ multiplex PCR; TCRdb keeps in-frame clones, though not all of them. The table includes over 120,000 clones, roughly 92% detected once. Concerning this clone: Its target is unknown.

Study-wide points: Unmutated regions of variants are reportedly targeted by nearly half of spike-specific TCRs. CD4 TCRs covered the whole spike, strongest at regions 160-218 and 743-854.

The material sequenced was peripheral blood, taken on day 0 of AZD1222 vaccination. The chain recombines TRBV7-9 with TRBJ2-7; no clear D. The sequence derives from an adult in good health. CDR3 nucleotide sequence: TGTGCCAGCAGCTTAGGGGTGTACGAGCAGTACTTC. Amino acid sequence: CASSLGVYEQYF.